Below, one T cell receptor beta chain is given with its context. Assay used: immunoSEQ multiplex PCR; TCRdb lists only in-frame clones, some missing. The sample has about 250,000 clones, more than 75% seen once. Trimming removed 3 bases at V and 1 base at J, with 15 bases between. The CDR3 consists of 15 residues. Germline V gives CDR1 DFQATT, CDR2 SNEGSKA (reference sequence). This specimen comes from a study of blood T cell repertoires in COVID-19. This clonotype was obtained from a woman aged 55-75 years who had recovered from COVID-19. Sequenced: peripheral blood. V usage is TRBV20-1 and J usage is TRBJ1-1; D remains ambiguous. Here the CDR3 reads CSASYLLGGNTEAFF. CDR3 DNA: TGCAGTGCTAGTTATCTTCTCGGTGGGAACACTGAAGCTTTCTTT.